Following are 23 T cell receptor beta chains from one sample sequenced in a study of T cells in Graves' hyperthyroidism and ophthalmopathy. The CDR3 regions of TCR beta were amplified from RNA transcripts. A set of HTBI primers served as the primers for a first-round RT-PCR of the TCR CDR3. Using its own MiXCR run on the multiplex PCR reads, TCRdb lists one record per CDR3 protein. The data hold hundreds of thousands of distinct CDR3 sequences, with approximately 23% observed a single time. The sequenced material came from blood. These receptors originate from a woman aged 70-85 years with Graves' ophthalmopathy.

Notes on this clonotype: The junction shows a germline mismatch at one end, possibly a read error. V and J are TRBV2 and TRBJ2-7; D ambiguous. This CDR3 contains 12 residues. Germline V gene data show CDR1 as SNHLY and CDR2 as FYNNEI. The CDR3 DNA reads as TGTGCCCGCAGTGAGCTAAGTTACGAGCAGTACTTC. Protein product: CARSELSYEQYF. Filled out from reference TRBV2 and TRBJ2-7, the complete variable domain reads EPEVTQTPSHQVTQMGQEVILRCVPISNHLYFYWYRQILGQKVEFLVSFYNNEISEKSEIFDDQFSVERPDGSNFTLKIRSTKLEDSAMYFCARSELSYEQYFGPGTRLTVT.

This clonotype was observed a few times. V usage is TRBV3-1 and J usage is TRBJ2-7, with 7 nucleotides matching TRBD2. V gave up 2 bases and J gave up 0 bases; unmatched junction bases: 1. The CDR3 is made up of 14 amino acids. CDR1 is LGHDT and CDR2 is YNNKEL in the germline V gene (reference sequence). The CDR3 nucleotides read TGTGCCAGCAGCCAACGCGGGAGCTCCTACGAGCAGTACTTC. Translated: CASSQRGSSYEQYF.

This clonotype has a count of ten or more. The chain links TRBV11-2 to TRBJ1-2; 11 bases line up with TRBD1. Germline CDR1 and CDR2: SGHAT and FQNNGV. This CDR3 region has 16 residues. V trimming: 6 bases; J trimming: 0 bases; junction bases outside the gene matches: 6. The CDR3 DNA follows: TGTGCCAGCAGTTGGACAGGGGGCTTCGCTAACTATGGCTACACCTTC. The encoded protein is CASSWTGGFANYGYTF.

Concerning this clonotype itself: A much more abundant neighbour one base away suggests this may be a read error. V gene TRBV12-3 or TRBV12-4 combines with J gene TRBJ2-7; 7 bases line up with TRBD2. The CDR3 is made up of 14 amino acids. CDR3 loop: CASSIGLGLYEQHF. The DNA of the CDR3 is TGTGCCAGCAGTATAGGACTAGGGTTATACGAGCAGCACTTC.

This clonotype was seen ten or more times. The chain links TRBV5-1 to TRBJ1-1; tentative D call: TRBD1 (5 bases). The CDR3 length is 15 residues. The V and J ends lost 4 bases and 5 bases respectively, with 18 bases between them. Germline V CDR1 and CDR2: SGHRS, YFSETQ. CDR3 sequence: CASSEGASGGTEAFF. CDR3 nucleotide sequence: TGCGCCAGCAGCGAAGGGGCCTCTGGAGGAACTGAAGCTTTCTTT.

In this sample, this clonotype turned up a few times. The chain uses TRBV20-1 and TRBJ2-5; 9 bases map to TRBD2. The CDR3 length is 17 residues. CDR1 and CDR2 (germline): DFQATT, SNEGSKA (reference sequence). V gave up 1 base and J gave up 1 base; unmatched junction bases: 10. CDR3 bases: TGCAGTGCTAGAGTCCCCCGCGGGAGGGCCGGCCAAGAGACCCAGTACTTC. Translated: CSARVPRGRAGQETQYF.

This chain joins TRBV3-1 and TRBJ2-1; D is ambiguous. Germline CDR1 LGHDT, CDR2 YNNKEL (reference sequence). The CDR3 spans 16 residues. Trimming shortened V by 6 bases and J by 0 bases, and 15 bases separated the two germline ends. The CDR3 region has the DNA TGTGCCAGCAGTCCCCGGTACAGTGGCTCCTACAATGAGCAGTTCTTC. Translation: CASSPRYSGSYNEQFF.

This clonotype was counted many times. V usage is TRBV3-1 and J usage is TRBJ2-7, with D unresolved. Germline CDR1 reads LGHDT; CDR2 reads YNNKEL (reference sequence). Trimming pared 2 bases from V and 3 bases from J, leaving 5 bases between. The CDR3 consists of 12 residues. The CDR3 sequence is CASSQSRYEQYF. CDR3 bases: TGTGCCAGCAGCCAAAGTCGCTACGAGCAGTACTTC.

This clonotype has more than one count but fewer than ten. V and J are TRBV29-1 and TRBJ2-1; D is ambiguous. Germline V gives CDR1 SQVTM, CDR2 ANQGSEA. Trimming took 0 bases from V and 0 from J, leaving 9 bases between them. This CDR3 has 15 residues. CDR3 bases: TGCAGCGTTGAAGATCGTGGACGCTCCTACAATGAGCAGTTCTTC. It specifies CSVEDRGRSYNEQFF.

There are many counts of this clonotype. This chain links TRBV28 with TRBJ2-5; D possibly corresponds to TRBD1 (6 bases). The V gene's germline CDR1 is MDHEN and CDR2 SYDVKM. The V and J ends lost 6 bases and 5 bases respectively, with 13 bases between them. The CDR3 is made up of 13 amino acids. CDR3 in DNA: TGTGCCAGCAGCCGGGACACCTATGAGACCCAGTACTTC. This sequence encodes CASSRDTYETQYF.

The chain links TRBV4-1 to TRBJ2-7, with D perhaps TRBD2 (6 bases). V dropped 5 bases and J dropped 2 bases, with 19 bases sitting between them. CDR3 length: 16 residues. In germline, CDR1 is MGHRA, CDR2 YSYEKL. CDR3 sequence reads: CASSSQPQGGAYEQYF. DNA of the CDR3: TGCGCCAGCAGCTCCCAACCCCAGGGAGGAGCCTACGAGCAGTACTTC.

In this sample, this clonotype turned up many times. V and J are TRBV11-2 and TRBJ2-1; 9 positions match TRBD1. CDR1 is SGHAT and CDR2 is FQNNGV in the germline V gene. V gave up 5 bases and J gave up 5 bases; unmatched junction bases: 7. The CDR3 is 15 amino acids. The CDR3 reads CASSPGQGSDNEQFF. As DNA, the CDR3 is TGTGCCAGCAGCCCGGGACAGGGTAGCGACAATGAGCAGTTCTTC.

The CDR3 region is CASSFLGGSGNTIYF. The CDR3 region has the DNA TGTGCCAGCAGTTTTCTGGGGGGCTCTGGAAACACCATATATTTT. The chain links TRBV27 to TRBJ1-3; a possible D gene is TRBD1 (5 bases). The germline CDR1 and CDR2 sequences are MNHEY and SMNVEV (reference sequence). The CDR3 is 15 amino acids. V lost 3 bases and J lost 0, with 9 bases in between.

The rearrangement joins TRBV7-3 to TRBJ2-1; 7 bases align to TRBD2. Trimming at V came to 1 base and at J to 6 bases, leaving 6 bases not matched to a gene. The CDR3 is 15 amino acids. Germline CDR1 is SGHTA and CDR2 is FQGTGA. CDR3 loop: CASSLSGSQFNEQFF. CDR3 in DNA: TGTGCCAGCAGCTTAAGCGGGAGCCAATTCAATGAGCAGTTCTTC.

The rearrangement uses TRBV5-6 and TRBJ2-1, with 13 nucleotides matching TRBD2. The CDR3 sequence is 16 residues long. Germline trimming cut 2 bases from V and 10 bases from J; bases unmatched to any gene: 9. Germline V lookup: CDR1 SGHDT, CDR2 YYEEEE. CDR3 coding DNA: TGTGCCAGCAGCTTACGGACTAGCGGGAGAGAAAGGGAGCAGTTCTTC. Translating gives CASSLRTSGREREQFF. The full variable domain, in which reference TRBV5-6 and TRBJ2-1 provide the parts outside the CDR3, is DAGVTQSPTHLIKTRGQQVTLRCSPKSGHDTVSWYQQALGQGPQFIFQYYEEEERQRGNFPDRFSGHQFPNYSSELNVNALLLGDSALYLCASSLRTSGREREQFFGPGTRLTVL.

The CDR3 DNA reads TGTGCCAGCAGTTTCTACAGGAGGGATAGTGGGGAGTTCTTC. As protein: CASSFYRRDSGEFF. This chain uses TRBV27 with TRBJ2-1, with D possibly being TRBD2 (6 bases). CDR1 is MNHEY and CDR2 is SMNVEV in the germline V gene (reference sequence). The V gene lost 3 bases and the J gene lost 14 bases, with 20 bases spanning the gap. The CDR3 loop spans 14 amino acids.

This clonotype has a handful of counts. V and J are TRBV20-1 and TRBJ1-5, with TRBD1 matching 9 bases. The CDR3 has 16 residues. V lost 6 bases to trimming and J lost 4 bases; unmatched junction nucleotides: 13. Germline V gene sequence: CDR1 DFQATT, CDR2 SNEGSKA (reference sequence). The CDR3: CSATDRGRAINQPQHF. DNA for the CDR3: TGCAGTGCCACGGACAGGGGAAGGGCTATTAATCAGCCCCAGCATTTT.

This clonotype was picked up a small number of times. This chain uses TRBV4-3 with TRBJ2-2; perhaps TRBD2 as D (7 bases). Looked up from germline, CDR1 is LGHNA and CDR2 is YSLEER. The V and J ends lost 1 base and 4 bases respectively, with 16 bases between them. This CDR3 spans 17 amino acids. CDR3 protein: CASSQAGRGRSTGELFF. CDR3 in DNA: TGCGCCAGCAGCCAAGCGGGGAGGGGGAGGTCCACCGGGGAGCTGTTTTTT.

Only a few counts were recorded for this clonotype. The J gene is TRBJ2-3, the V gene TRBV6-2 or TRBV6-3, with a weak D call TRBD2 (6 bases). V was cut by 0 bases and J by 0 bases, with 13 bases left in between. This CDR3 contains 17 residues. CDR1 and CDR2 (germline): MNHEY, SVGEGT. For the CDR3, the DNA is TGTGCCAGCAGTTACTCGGGGAGGACCACTAGCACAGATACGCAGTATTTT. It yields the protein CASSYSGRTTSTDTQYF.

This clonotype was counted at least ten times. The rearrangement links TRBV5-1 to TRBJ2-6; the D gene is possibly TRBD2 (5 bases). V was pared by 0 bases and J by 3 bases, with 7 bases between. Germline lookup yields CDR1 SGHRS and CDR2 YFSETQ. The CDR3 is 15 amino acids. The CDR3 DNA reads TGCGCCAGCAGCTTGGTAGCGAGTGGGGCCAACGTCCTGACTTTC. Encoded protein: CASSLVASGANVLTF.

The chain carries TRBV7-9 and TRBJ2-1; D may be TRBD1 (5 bases). The length of the CDR3 is 14 residues. V gave up 3 bases and J gave up 0 bases, with 6 bases separating them. From germline, CDR1 is SEHNR and CDR2 FQNEAQ (reference sequence). This CDR3 is CASSLDISYNEQFF. The CDR3 region has the DNA TGTGCCAGCAGCTTGGACATCTCCTACAATGAGCAGTTCTTC.

V and J are TRBV18 and TRBJ2-3, with TRBD2 matching 7 bases. Germline V gene data show CDR1 as KGHSH and CDR2 as LQKENI. The CDR3 sequence is 14 residues long. V shed 5 bases and J 2 bases; nucleotides not matched to a gene: 4. The CDR3 coding sequence is TGTGCCAGCTCATCCCTAGCGGACACAGATACGCAGTATTTT. It encodes CASSSLADTDTQYF.

The V gene is TRBV6-1, the J gene TRBJ2-1; 11 nucleotides align to TRBD1. CDR3 length: 13 amino acids. The junction had 8 bases not matched to a gene; V was cut back by 5 bases and J by 14 bases. CDR1 is MNHNS, CDR2 SASEGT, per germline. This chain's CDR3 is CASSPGTGGREFF. For the CDR3, the DNA is TGTGCCAGCAGTCCCGGGACAGGGGGACGGGAGTTCTTC.